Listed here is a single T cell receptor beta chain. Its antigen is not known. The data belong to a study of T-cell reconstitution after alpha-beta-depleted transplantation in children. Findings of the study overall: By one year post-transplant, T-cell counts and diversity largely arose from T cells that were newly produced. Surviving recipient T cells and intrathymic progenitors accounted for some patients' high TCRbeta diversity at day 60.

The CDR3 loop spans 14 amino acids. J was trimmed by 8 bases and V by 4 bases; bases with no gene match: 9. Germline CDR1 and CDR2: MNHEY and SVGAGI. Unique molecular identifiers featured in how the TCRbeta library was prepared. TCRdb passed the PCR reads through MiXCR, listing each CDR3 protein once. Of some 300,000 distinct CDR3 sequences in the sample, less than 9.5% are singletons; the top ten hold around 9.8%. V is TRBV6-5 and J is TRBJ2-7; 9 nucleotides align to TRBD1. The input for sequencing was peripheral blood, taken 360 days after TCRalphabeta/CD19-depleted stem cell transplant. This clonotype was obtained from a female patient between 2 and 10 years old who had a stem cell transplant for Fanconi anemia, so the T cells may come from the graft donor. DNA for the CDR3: TGTGCCAGCAGTTCCAATACAGGGGGCGCACAGCAGTACTTC. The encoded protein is CASSSNTGGAQQYF.